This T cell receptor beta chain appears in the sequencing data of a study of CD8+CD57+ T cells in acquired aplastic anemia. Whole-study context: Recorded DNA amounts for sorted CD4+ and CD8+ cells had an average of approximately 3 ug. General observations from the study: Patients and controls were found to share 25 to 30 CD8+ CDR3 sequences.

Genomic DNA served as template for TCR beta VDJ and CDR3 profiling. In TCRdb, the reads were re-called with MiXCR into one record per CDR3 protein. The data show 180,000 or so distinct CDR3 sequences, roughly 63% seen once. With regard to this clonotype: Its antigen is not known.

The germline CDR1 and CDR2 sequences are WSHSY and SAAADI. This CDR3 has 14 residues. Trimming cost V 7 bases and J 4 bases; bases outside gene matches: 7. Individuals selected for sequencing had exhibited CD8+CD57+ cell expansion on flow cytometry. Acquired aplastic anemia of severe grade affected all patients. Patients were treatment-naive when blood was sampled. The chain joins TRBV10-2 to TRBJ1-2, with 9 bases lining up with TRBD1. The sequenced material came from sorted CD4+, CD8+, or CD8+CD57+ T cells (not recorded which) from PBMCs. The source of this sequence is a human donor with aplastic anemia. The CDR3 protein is CASTPDRGGYGYTF. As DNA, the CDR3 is TGCGCCAGCACCCCGGACAGGGGAGGCTATGGCTACACCTTC.